This T cell receptor beta chain was sequenced in a study of shared clonotypes between healthy human individuals. The CDR3 is made up of 13 amino acids. Trimming cost V 2 bases and J 4 bases, with 12 bases left between them. Germline CDR1 GTSNPN, CDR2 SVGIG (reference sequence). The table came from immunoSEQ multiplex PCR; TCRdb's copy has only in-frame clones and leaves some out. This sample has a few hundred thousand clones, with roughly 79% found just once. Donors comprised only Caucasian adults living in Nashville, Tennessee. Input material: PBMCs. The chain carries TRBV30 and TRBJ2-7; D possibly matches TRBD1 or TRBD2 (6 bases each). The sequence derives from a woman aged 40 to 55 in good health. Some clones in this sample may be carry-over from other donors' samples. CDR3 nucleotides: TGTGCCTGGAGTCTGTGGAGGGGGTACGAGCAGTACTTC. Translating it yields CAWSLWRGYEQYF. The complete variable domain, with remaining parts taken from reference TRBV30 and TRBJ2-7, reads SQTIHQWPATLVQPVGSPLSLECTVEGTSNPNLYWYRQAAGRGLQLLFYSVGIGQISSEVPQNLSASRPQDRQFILSSKKLLLSDSGFYLCAWSLWRGYEQYFGPGTRLTVT.